Below are 13 T cell receptor beta chains sequenced from a single sample in a study of shared clonotypes between healthy human individuals. Sequenced by immunoSEQ multiplex PCR; TCRdb stores in-frame clones only, minus some. The sample shows around 440,000 clones, 70% to 80% of them seen only once. Sequencing input: PBMCs. These receptors all come from a woman aged 40 to 55 in good health. Some clones in this sample may be carry-over from other donors' samples.

The chain has TRBV5-1 and TRBJ2-2, with D possibly TRBD1 on 6 matching bases. V was pared by 0 bases and J by 0 bases, with 12 bases between. The CDR3 extends over 17 amino acids. The germline CDR1 and CDR2 sequences are SGHRS and YFSETQ. The CDR3 nucleotides are TGCGCCAGCAGCTTGGCGCCAGGGGAAGCGAACACCGGGGAGCTGTTTTTT. Protein: CASSLAPGEANTGELFF.

This rearrangement joins TRBV4-2 to TRBJ2-1, with 11 bases aligning to TRBD2. V lost 1 base, J lost 8 bases, and 7 bases stayed unmatched. Germline V gives CDR1 LGHNA, CDR2 YNFKEQ. The CDR3 contains 16 residues. CDR3 region: CASSQASTSGSYEQFF. In nucleotides, the CDR3 is TGTGCCAGCAGCCAAGCCAGTACTAGCGGGAGTTATGAGCAGTTCTTC.

V usage is TRBV6-5 and J usage is TRBJ2-1; 8 bases agree with TRBD2. The germline gives CDR1 MNHEY, CDR2 SVGAGI. The V gene end was trimmed by 6 bases and the J gene end by 7 bases; junction bases not matched to a gene: 8. This CDR3 comprises 14 residues. The CDR3 loop reads CASRRAGVDNEQFF. The CDR3 DNA is TGTGCCAGCAGGCGAGCGGGAGTAGATAATGAGCAGTTCTTC.

This clone has just one count. The rearrangement links TRBV5-1 to TRBJ2-3, with 8 bases matching TRBD2. Looked up from germline, CDR1 is SGHRS and CDR2 is YFSETQ. This CDR3 comprises 16 residues. Losses at the gene ends were 4 bases for V and 4 bases for J; bases not matched to a gene: 11. The CDR3 DNA reads TGCGCCAGCAGCCCCTGGGGACTAGGGGTCGCAGATACGCAGTATTTT. Translating it yields CASSPWGLGVADTQYF.

The chain uses TRBV30 and TRBJ2-5; TRBD2 matches at 9 bases. Near its end, the DNA agrees better with TRBJ2-7, so the J call may be wrong. The CDR3 length is 13 residues. Germline CDR1 reads GTSNPN; CDR2 reads SVGIG (reference sequence). The DNA of the CDR3 is TGTGCCTGGAGTACTAGCGGGCTCCACGAGCAGTACTTC. Amino acid sequence: CAWSTSGLHEQYF.

The rearrangement uses TRBV4-2 and TRBJ1-5; tentative D call: TRBD1 (5 bases). V lost 0 bases and J 3 bases, leaving 15 bases between the germline ends. In germline, CDR1 is LGHNA, CDR2 YNFKEQ. The CDR3 is made up of 17 amino acids. CDR3 bases: TGTGCCAGCAGCCAAGATCTGTTCAGGGTGAACAATCAGCCCCAGCATTTT. Its translation: CASSQDLFRVNNQPQHF.

The V and J genes are TRBV19 and TRBJ2-1, with D possibly TRBD2 on 6 matching bases. The V end lost 5 bases, the J end lost 0 bases, and 14 bases lay between the germline ends. Germline V gene sequence: CDR1 LNHDA, CDR2 SQIVND (reference sequence). This CDR3 is 16 amino acids long. CDR3 in DNA: TGTGCCAGTAGTCGGGCTAGCGTGAGCTCCTACAATGAGCAGTTCTTC. Its protein is CASSRASVSSYNEQFF.

The CDR3 sequence: CSARRDREAFF. CDR3 sequence (DNA): TGCAGTGCTAGGAGGGACCGCGAAGCTTTCTTT. This rearrangement joins TRBV20-1 to TRBJ1-1; TRBD1 might be the D (5 bases). V was shortened by 3 bases and J by 8 bases, with 10 bases between the two germline ends. The germline gives CDR1 DFQATT, CDR2 SNEGSKA (reference sequence). The CDR3 runs to 11 residues.

In this sample, this clone turned up many times. This chain uses TRBV10-3 with TRBJ2-7; 15 bases align to TRBD2. V was clipped by 6 bases and J by 3 bases; unmatched bases: 3. The CDR3 is 15 amino acids. CDR1 ENHRY and CDR2 SYGVKD come from the germline V gene. For the CDR3, the DNA is TGTGCCATCAGGGGGACTAGCGGGAGGTACTACGAGCAGTACTTC. This translates into CAIRGTSGRYYEQYF.

As regards this clone: Being one base from a much bigger clone, this may be a read error. This same CDR3 is encoded by further DNA sequences in the sample. The CDR3 protein is CASSLFRGDNEQFF. CDR3 sequence (DNA): TGCGCCAGCAGCTTGTTCAGAGGGGACAATGAGCAGTTCTTC. The gene calls are TRBV5-1 and TRBJ2-1; D is perhaps TRBD1 or TRBD2 (5 bases each). V lost 1 base to trimming and J lost 5 bases, with 10 bases between them. Germline-derived CDR1 and CDR2 are SGHRS and YFSETQ. The CDR3 is 14 amino acids.

V gene TRBV9 combines with J gene TRBJ2-3, with D unresolved. Deletions cut 4 bases from V and 2 bases from J, with 14 bases between. The CDR3 has 15 residues. The V gene's germline CDR1 is SGDLS and CDR2 YYNGEE. CDR3 bases: TGTGCCAGCAGCACGACCGGTAGGGTCACAGATACGCAGTATTTT. Its translation is CASSTTGRVTDTQYF.

This clone appeared a few times. The V and J genes are TRBV5-1 and TRBJ1-1; no clear D. The V gene's germline CDR1 is SGHRS and CDR2 YFSETQ. The CDR3 contains 13 residues. Between the trimmed V and J ends, which lost 5 bases and 0 bases, there was a span of 8 bases. DNA for the CDR3: TGCGCCAGCAGGGAGATGATGAACACTGAAGCTTTCTTT. Its protein product is CASREMMNTEAFF.

Remarks on this clone: This is likely an artifact of a read error, given a far larger clone one base away. Other DNA sequences in the same sample also yield this CDR3. The V call is TRBV28, the J call TRBJ2-7; 7 bases line up with TRBD1. CDR3 length equals 12 residues. V trimming: 6 bases; J trimming: 9 bases; junction bases outside the gene matches: 8. CDR1 MDHEN and CDR2 SYDVKM come from the germline V gene. CDR3 loop: CASSPPRTGQYF. DNA for the CDR3: TGTGCCAGCAGCCCTCCCCGGACAGGGCAGTACTTC.